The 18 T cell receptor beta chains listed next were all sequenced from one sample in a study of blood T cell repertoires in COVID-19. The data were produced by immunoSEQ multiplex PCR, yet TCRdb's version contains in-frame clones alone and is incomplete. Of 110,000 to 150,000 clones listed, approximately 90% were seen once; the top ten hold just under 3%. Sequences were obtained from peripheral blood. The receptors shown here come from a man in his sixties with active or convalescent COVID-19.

CDR3 sequence: CASSPLGQGPQPQHF. CDR3 DNA sequence: TGTGCCAGCTCACCTCTCGGACAGGGTCCTCAGCCCCAGCATTTT. The chain employs TRBV18 and TRBJ1-5; TRBD1 agrees at 8 bases. The CDR3 has 15 residues. The V gene end was trimmed by 3 bases and the J gene end by 6 bases; junction bases not matched to a gene: 7. Germline CDR1 KGHSH, CDR2 LQKENI.

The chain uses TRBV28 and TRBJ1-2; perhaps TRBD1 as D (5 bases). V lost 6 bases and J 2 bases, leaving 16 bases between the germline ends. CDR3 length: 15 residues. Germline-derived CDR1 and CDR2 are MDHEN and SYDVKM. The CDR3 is CASSPPGGLNYGYTF. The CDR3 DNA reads TGTGCCAGCAGCCCCCCTGGGGGGTTGAACTATGGCTACACCTTC.

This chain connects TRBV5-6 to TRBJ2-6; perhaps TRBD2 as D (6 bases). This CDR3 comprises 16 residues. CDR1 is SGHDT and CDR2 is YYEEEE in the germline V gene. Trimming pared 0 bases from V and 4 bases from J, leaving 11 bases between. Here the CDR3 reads CASSLEGGDGANVLTF. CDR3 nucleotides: TGTGCCAGCAGCTTGGAGGGCGGGGACGGGGCCAACGTCCTGACTTTC.

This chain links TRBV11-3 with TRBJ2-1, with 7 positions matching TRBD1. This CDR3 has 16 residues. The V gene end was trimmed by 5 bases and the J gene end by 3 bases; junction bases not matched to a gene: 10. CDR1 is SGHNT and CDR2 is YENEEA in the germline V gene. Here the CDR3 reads CASSGRKGQSYNEQFF. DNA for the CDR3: TGTGCCAGCAGCGGACGGAAGGGACAGAGCTACAATGAGCAGTTCTTC.

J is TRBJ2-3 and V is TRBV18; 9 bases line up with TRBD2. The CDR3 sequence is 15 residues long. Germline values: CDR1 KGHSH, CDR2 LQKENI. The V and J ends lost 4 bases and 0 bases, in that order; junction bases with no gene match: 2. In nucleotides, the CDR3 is TGTGCCAGCTCACATACTAGCGGGAGCACAGATACGCAGTATTTT. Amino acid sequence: CASSHTSGSTDTQYF.

CDR3 nucleotide sequence: TGTGCCAGTAGCCTTCAGACAGGGACGAACAATCAGCCCCAGCATTTT. It is translated as CASSLQTGTNNQPQHF. The genes are TRBV19 and TRBJ1-5; 7 bases fit TRBD1. The CDR3 length is 16 residues. From germline, CDR1 is LNHDA and CDR2 SQIVND (reference sequence). V dropped 6 bases and J dropped 3; count of bases not matched to a gene: 11.

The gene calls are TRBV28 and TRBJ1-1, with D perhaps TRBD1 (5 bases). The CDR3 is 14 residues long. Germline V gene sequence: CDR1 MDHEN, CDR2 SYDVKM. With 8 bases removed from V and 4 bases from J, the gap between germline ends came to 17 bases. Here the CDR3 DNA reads TGTGCCAGCCATATGGGCGGGGGTAGCACTGAAGCTTTCTTT. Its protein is CASHMGGGSTEAFF.

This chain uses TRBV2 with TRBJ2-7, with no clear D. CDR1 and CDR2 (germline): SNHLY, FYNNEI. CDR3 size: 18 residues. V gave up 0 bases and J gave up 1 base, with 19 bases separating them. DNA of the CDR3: TGTGCCAGCAGTGAAGCGCTTCGGGTGCTAAAAAGGTCCTACGAGCAGTACTTC. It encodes CASSEALRVLKRSYEQYF.

Here the CDR3 reads CASSTGTSAFF. Here the CDR3 DNA reads TGTGCCAGCAGCACCGGGACAAGTGCTTTCTTT. The chain employs TRBV2 and TRBJ1-1; TRBD1 might be the D (6 bases). There are 11 residues in the CDR3. V was cut by 6 bases and J by 11 bases, with 13 bases left in between. CDR1 is SNHLY, CDR2 FYNNEI, per germline.

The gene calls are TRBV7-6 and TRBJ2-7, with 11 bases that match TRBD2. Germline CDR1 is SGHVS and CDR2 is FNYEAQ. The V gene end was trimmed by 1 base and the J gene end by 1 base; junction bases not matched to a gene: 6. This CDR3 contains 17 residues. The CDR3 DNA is TGTGCCAGCAGCTTAGGGGTCGGGACTAGCGGTTCCTACGAGCAGTACTTC. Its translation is CASSLGVGTSGSYEQYF.

The CDR3 spells CASSSYGKETQYF. The CDR3 coding sequence is TGTGCCAGCAGTTCCTACGGTAAAGAGACCCAGTACTTC. The rearrangement links TRBV6-5 to TRBJ2-5; D not certain. Germline V gene sequence: CDR1 MNHEY, CDR2 SVGAGI. This CDR3 has 13 residues. Deletions cut 4 bases from V and 3 bases from J, with 9 bases between.

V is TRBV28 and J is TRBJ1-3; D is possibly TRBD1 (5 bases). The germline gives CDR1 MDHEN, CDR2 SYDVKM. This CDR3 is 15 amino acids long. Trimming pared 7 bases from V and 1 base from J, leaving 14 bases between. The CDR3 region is CASTEPQGSGNTIYF. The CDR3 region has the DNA TGTGCCAGCACCGAACCCCAGGGATCTGGAAACACCATATATTTT. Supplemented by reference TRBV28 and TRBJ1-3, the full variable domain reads DVKVTQSSRYLVKRTGEKVFLECVQDMDHENMFWYRQDPGLGLRLIYFSYDVKMKEKGDIPEGYSVSREKKERFSLILESASTNQTSMYLCASTEPQGSGNTIYFGEGSWLTVV.

CDR3 sequence: CASSRPWRGADNEQFF. The CDR3 coding sequence is TGTGCCAGCAGTAGACCGTGGCGGGGGGCCGACAATGAGCAGTTCTTC. The chain uses TRBV27 and TRBJ2-1; 8 nucleotides agree with TRBD2. CDR1 is MNHEY, CDR2 SMNVEV, per germline (reference sequence). The junction had 11 bases not matched to a gene; V was cut back by 5 bases and J by 5 bases. The CDR3 runs 16 residues.

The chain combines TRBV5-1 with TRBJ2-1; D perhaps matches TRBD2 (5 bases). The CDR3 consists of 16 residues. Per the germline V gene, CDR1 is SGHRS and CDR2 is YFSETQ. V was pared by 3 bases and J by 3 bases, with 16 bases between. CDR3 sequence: CASSYIMTRVYNEQFF. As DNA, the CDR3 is TGCGCCAGCAGCTATATAATGACGAGGGTCTACAATGAGCAGTTCTTC.

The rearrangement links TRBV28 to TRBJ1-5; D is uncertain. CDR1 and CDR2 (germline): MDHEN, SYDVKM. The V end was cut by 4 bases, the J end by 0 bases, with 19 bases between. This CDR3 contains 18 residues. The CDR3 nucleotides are TGTGCCAGCAGTTCGGAGGCTCTGAATGAAAATAGCAATCAGCCCCAGCATTTT. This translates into CASSSEALNENSNQPQHF.

CDR3 loop: CASLGAGQGKETQYF. Written as DNA, the CDR3 is TGTGCCAGCCTCGGGGCCGGGCAGGGGAAAGAGACCCAGTACTTC. The chain carries TRBV5-6 and TRBJ2-5; D possibly corresponds to TRBD1 (6 bases). Germline CDR1 reads SGHDT; CDR2 reads YYEEEE. Trimming took off 7 bases at V and 3 bases at J, with 19 bases between the two ends. The CDR3 consists of 15 residues.

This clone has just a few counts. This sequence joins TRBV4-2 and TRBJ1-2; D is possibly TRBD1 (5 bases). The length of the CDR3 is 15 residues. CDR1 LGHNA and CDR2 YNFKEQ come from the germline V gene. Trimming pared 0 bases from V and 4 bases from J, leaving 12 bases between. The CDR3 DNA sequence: TGTGCCAGCAGCCAAGATGCCGGGACTGTCTATGGCTACACCTTC. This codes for CASSQDAGTVYGYTF.

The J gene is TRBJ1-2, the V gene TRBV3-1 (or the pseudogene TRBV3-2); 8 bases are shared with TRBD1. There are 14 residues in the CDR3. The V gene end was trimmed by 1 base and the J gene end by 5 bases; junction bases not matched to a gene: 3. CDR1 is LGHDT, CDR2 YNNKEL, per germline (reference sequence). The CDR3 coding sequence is TGTGCCAGCAGCCAAGGAACAGGGGGGTATGGCTACACCTTC. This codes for CASSQGTGGYGYTF.